These 22 T cell receptor beta chains originate from one sample sequenced in a study of spatial heterogeneity in lung cancer. One entry per CDR3 protein results from TCRdb running MiXCR on the 5' RACE reads. The sample carries about 10,000 distinct CDR3 sequences, 4.5% to 6% recorded once. Time point given: sample taken at primary tumor resection. No cells were sorted before sequencing. The whole RNA sequenced was extracted from tumor, nontumor lung or frozen PBMC. The input for sequencing was PBMCs, taken at surgery. These receptors originate from a male donor with early-stage non-small cell lung cancer.

Ten or more counts support this clonotype. The chain has TRBV20-1 and TRBJ2-2; D uncertain. This CDR3 has 15 residues. Germline assignment: CDR1 DFQATT and CDR2 SNEGSKA (reference sequence). V was pared by 0 bases and J by 4 bases, with 12 bases between. CDR3 sequence reads: CSARDPGGVTGELFF. The CDR3 DNA reads TGCAGTGCTAGAGATCCGGGCGGAGTCACCGGGGAGCTGTTTTTT.

By frequency in the sample, this clonotype is medium-sized. The chain recombines TRBV7-3 with TRBJ2-2; weak D call: TRBD1 (5 bases). Trimming cost V 5 bases and J 1 base, with 8 bases left between them. CDR3 size: 14 residues. Germline V CDR1 and CDR2: SGHTA, FQGTGA. For the CDR3, the DNA is TGTGCCAGCAGCACCACAGGGAACACCGGGGAGCTGTTTTTT. It yields the protein CASSTTGNTGELFF.

The chain carries TRBV21-1 and TRBJ2-5; TRBD1, as called in the table, went unchecked against the DNA. TRBV21-1 is deemed a pseudogene. This CDR3 spans 15 amino acids. The CDR3 DNA reads as TGTGCCAGCAGCAAAGTTTCGGGGGAAACAGAGACCCAGTACTTC. Residues: CASSKVSGETETQYF.

The table lists this clonotype with many counts. The gene calls are TRBV6-2 or TRBV6-3 and TRBJ2-2; 10 bases agree with TRBD2. This CDR3 is 17 amino acids long. After removal of 5 bases from V and 5 bases from J, the junction contained 11 bases not matched to a gene. CDR1 is MNHEY, CDR2 SVGEGT, per germline. CDR3 bases: TGTGCCAGCAGTCGCCCTAGCGGGAGAAGGAGGACCGGGGAGCTGTTTTTT. Amino acid sequence: CASSRPSGRRRTGELFF.

This clonotype is classed as medium-sized. The junction departs from germline at one end; a sequencing error may be responsible. The V and J genes are TRBV20-1 and TRBJ2-1, with TRBD2 identical over 8 bases. Germline assignment: CDR1 DFQATT and CDR2 SNEGSKA (reference sequence). There are 11 residues in the CDR3. CDR3 residues: CSAKSGTSMVF. The CDR3 DNA reads TGCAGTGCCAAAAGCGGGACTAGTATGGTCTTC.

At least ten counts were recorded for this clonotype. The rearrangement joins TRBV28 to TRBJ2-7; 7 bases fit TRBD1. Germline-derived CDR1 and CDR2 are MDHEN and SYDVKM. V lost 8 bases and J lost 1; bases outside the gene matches: 5. The CDR3 is made up of 13 amino acids. CDR3 sequence (DNA): TGTGCCAGCCTGGACAGGCCTTCCTACGAGCAGTACTTC. Translated: CASLDRPSYEQYF.

Within the sample, this clonotype is medium-sized (0.01 to 0.1%). The chain uses TRBV29-1 and TRBJ2-5, with TRBD1 identical over 9 bases. Trimming removed 5 bases from V and 4 bases from J; junction bases left unmatched: 11. There are 15 residues in the CDR3. Germline-derived CDR1 and CDR2 are SQVTM and ANQGSEA. CDR3 amino acids: CSVTPGQGSRETQYF. The CDR3 bases are TGCAGCGTTACTCCCGGACAGGGGAGCAGAGAGACCCAGTACTTC.

The genes are TRBV14 and TRBJ2-3; 7 bases match TRBD1. The germline CDR1 and CDR2 sequences are SGHDN and FVKESK. The V segment lost 0 bases and the J segment 0 bases; nucleotides outside the gene matches: 3. This CDR3 is built from 16 residues. CDR3 in amino acids: CASSQEGGLSTDTQYF. In DNA, the CDR3 is TGTGCCAGCAGCCAAGAAGGGGGCCTAAGCACAGATACGCAGTATTTT.

A few counts support this clonotype. V is TRBV4-3 and J is TRBJ1-4, with TRBD1 matching 7 bases. The CDR3 sequence is 17 residues long. Germline trimming cut 0 bases from V and 8 bases from J; bases unmatched to any gene: 12. The V gene's germline CDR1 is LGHNA and CDR2 YSLEER. Here the CDR3 DNA reads TGCGCCAGCAGCCAAGATGGGACAGAGTTATTTCGGGAAAAACTGTTTTTT. This codes for CASSQDGTELFREKLFF.

Within the sample, this clonotype is medium-sized (0.01 to 0.1%). The chain has TRBV5-1 and TRBJ1-6, with 7 bases lining up with TRBD1. This CDR3 contains 14 residues. J was trimmed by 7 bases and V by 3 bases; bases with no gene match: 4. Per germline, CDR1 SGHRS and CDR2 YFSETQ. The CDR3 here is CASSWGQRNSPLHF. The CDR3, as DNA: TGCGCCAGCAGCTGGGGACAGCGGAATTCACCCCTCCACTTT.

There are many counts of this clonotype. The V and J genes are TRBV6-4 and TRBJ2-1; 13 bases match TRBD2. With V trimmed by 11 bases and J by 6 bases, 10 bases remained unmatched. The germline CDR1 and CDR2 sequences are MRHNA and SNTAGT. This CDR3 contains 15 residues. CDR3 bases: TGTGCCCGCCACAGGGGGACTAGCGGGACCAATGAGCAGTTCTTC. Translating it yields CARHRGTSGTNEQFF.

There are many counts of this clonotype. The CDR3 reads CASSSPTGLRRNTEAFF. Written as DNA, the CDR3 is TGTGCCAGCAGTTCGCCCACAGGCCTGAGGCGAAACACTGAAGCTTTCTTT. V usage is TRBV28 and J usage is TRBJ1-1; a possible D gene is TRBD1 (5 bases). V was pared by 4 bases and J by 2 bases, with 20 bases between. CDR3 length: 17 residues. CDR1 is MDHEN and CDR2 is SYDVKM in the germline V gene.

Regarding this clonotype: This could be a read error, since a much larger clone is one nucleotide away. The V call is TRBV7-2, the J call TRBJ1-4, with D unclear. This CDR3 region has 12 residues. Trimming cost V 5 bases and J 8 bases, with 9 bases left between them. Germline CDR1 and CDR2: SGHTA and FQGNSA. Here the CDR3 reads CASSPQSEKLFF. In DNA, the CDR3 is TGTGCCAGCAGCCCCCAATCGGAAAAACTGTTTTTT.

This clonotype has ten or more counts. The rearrangement uses TRBV19 and TRBJ2-1, with 9 bases identical to TRBD1. Trimming at V came to 10 bases and at J to 4 bases, leaving 8 bases not matched to a gene. Germline CDR1 is LNHDA and CDR2 is SQIVND (reference sequence). This CDR3 is built from 14 residues. As DNA, the CDR3 is TGTGCCACCACCCCGGGACAGGGATACAATGAGCAGTTCTTC. It specifies CATTPGQGYNEQFF. The full variable domain, with the rest looked up from reference TRBV19 and TRBJ2-1, is DGGITQSPKYLFRKEGQNVTLSCEQNLNHDAMYWYRQDPGQGLRLIYYSQIVNDFQKGDIAEGYSVSREKKESFPLTVTSAQKNPTAFYLCATTPGQGYNEQFFGPGTRLTVL.

This clonotype was seen ten or more times. The rearrangement links TRBV7-9 to TRBJ2-7; 11 nucleotides agree with TRBD2. The germline gives CDR1 SEHNR, CDR2 FQNEAQ (reference sequence). V lost 6 bases and J lost 5; bases outside the gene matches: 6. The CDR3 totals 14 residues. The CDR3 sequence: CASRKLAGVHEQYF. As DNA, the CDR3 is TGTGCCAGCAGGAAACTAGCGGGAGTCCACGAGCAGTACTTC.

This clonotype was detected ten times or more. CDR3 loop: CASSYTSGRATYEQYF. As DNA, the CDR3 is TGTGCCAGCAGTTACACCTCCGGACGGGCAACCTACGAGCAGTACTTC. This chain uses TRBV6-2 or TRBV6-3 with TRBJ2-7; D not resolved. Germline-derived CDR1 and CDR2 are MNHEY and SVGEGT. V lost 2 bases, J lost 2 bases, and 16 bases lay in between. The CDR3 sequence is 16 residues long.

In this sample, this clonotype turned up a few times. The chain is built from TRBV25-1 and TRBJ1-1, with a weak D call TRBD1 (5 bases). V was pared by 6 bases and J by 1 base, with 12 bases between. Germline CDR1 is MGHDK and CDR2 is SYGVNS. The CDR3 consists of 14 residues. For the CDR3, the DNA is TGTGCCAGCAGGAGGGGATCGGGGAACACTGAAGCTTTCTTT. This translates into CASRRGSGNTEAFF.

This clonotype has a count of ten or more. This chain links TRBV10-3 with TRBJ1-2; 11 nucleotides match TRBD1. CDR3 length equals 12 residues. Germline CDR1 and CDR2: ENHRY and SYGVKD. Losses at the gene ends were 8 bases for V and 7 bases for J; bases not matched to a gene: 3. The CDR3 DNA reads as TGTGCCATCGGACAGGGGGCTTTTGGCTACACCTTC. It codes for CAIGQGAFGYTF.

This clonotype was counted many times. This chain joins TRBV14 and TRBJ2-6; D unresolved. This CDR3 is 10 amino acids long. The V and J ends lost 4 bases and 15 bases respectively, with 7 bases between them. CDR1 is SGHDN, CDR2 FVKESK, per germline. The CDR3 coding sequence is TGTGCCAGCAGCCCGCCGGGCCTGACTTTC. Translation gives CASSPPGLTF.

This clonotype was observed at least ten times. The chain joins TRBV14 to TRBJ2-1; 10 bases are shared with TRBD2. CDR1 and CDR2 from the germline V gene are SGHDN and FVKESK. This CDR3 spans 15 amino acids. J was trimmed by 8 bases and V by 3 bases; bases with no gene match: 7. CDR3 amino acids: CASSHQRGGPDEQFF. The CDR3 nucleotides read TGTGCCAGCAGCCACCAGCGGGGGGGTCCGGATGAGCAGTTCTTC.

By share of the sample, this clonotype is medium-sized. Here the CDR3 reads CASSLMPSGLEQFF. The CDR3 region has the DNA TGCGCCAGCAGCTTGATGCCTAGCGGGCTAGAGCAGTTCTTC. The gene calls are TRBV5-1 and TRBJ2-1, with TRBD2 matching 8 bases. V dropped 1 base and J dropped 10; count of bases not matched to a gene: 7. CDR3 length: 14 amino acids. Germline V gene lookup returns CDR1 SGHRS and CDR2 YFSETQ. The entire variable domain, with the rest obtained from reference TRBV5-1 and TRBJ2-1, is as follows: KAGVTQTPRYLIKTRGQQVTLSCSPISGHRSVSWYQQTPGQGLQFLFEYFSETQRNKGNFPGRFSGRQFSNSRSEMNVSTLELGDSALYLCASSLMPSGLEQFFGPGTRLTVL.

The rearrangement joins TRBV7-2 to TRBJ2-7; perhaps TRBD1 as D (5 bases). V was shortened by 1 base and J by 4 bases, with 14 bases between the two germline ends. Germline-derived CDR1 and CDR2 are SGHTA and FQGNSA. The CDR3 is 15 residues long. CDR3 residues: CASSLEAGMSYEQYF. For the CDR3, the DNA is TGTGCCAGCAGCTTAGAGGCAGGGATGTCTTACGAGCAGTACTTC. Full variable domain (rest looked up from reference TRBV7-2 and TRBJ2-7): GAGVSQSPSNKVTEKGKDVELRCDPISGHTALYWYRQSLGQGLEFLIYFQGNSAPDKSGLPSDRFSAERTGGSVSTLTIQRTQQEDSAVYLCASSLEAGMSYEQYFGPGTRLTVT.